This T cell receptor beta chain was found in a study of tumor-infiltrating lymphocytes in primary liver carcinoma. Overall study context: The neoplasms were of stage T1-T3 N0M0, with dimensions of roughly 4.2 to 10 cm across. Points from the study as a whole: Tumor-adjacent and tumor-blood pairs shared less of their repertoires than tumor region pairs shared.

Reverse transcription of about 0.5 ug total RNA with a constant-region primer produced TCR beta cDNA. Three nested multiplex PCR rounds, a slightly modified ARM-PCR method, built the TCR beta libraries. Running 10 cycles apiece, the first two PCR rounds relied on TRBV1-TRBV30 forward primers together with a C-beta reverse primer. TCRdb independently ran MiXCR on the multiplex PCR reads; one entry per CDR3 protein. The top ten clones hold 5.5% to 7% of a sample with 300,000 to 350,000 distinct CDR3 sequences, almost 65% of them seen once. The source of the blood RNA was unsorted whole blood, and germline DNA was extracted as well. This clonotype was found many times. Its specificity is not known. The CDR3 runs to 13 residues. The V gene end was trimmed by 8 bases and the J gene end by 5 bases; junction bases not matched to a gene: 6. The germline V gene has CDR1 MRHNA and CDR2 SNTAGT.

J is TRBJ2-3 and V is TRBV6-4, with 8 positions matching TRBD1. The specimen was peripheral blood. This receptor was taken from a man aged 40-50 years with primary liver carcinoma and hepatitis B virus infection. The CDR3, as DNA: TGTGCCAGCGGGCAGGGGGCAGAAGATACGCAGTATTTT. Protein sequence: CASGQGAEDTQYF.